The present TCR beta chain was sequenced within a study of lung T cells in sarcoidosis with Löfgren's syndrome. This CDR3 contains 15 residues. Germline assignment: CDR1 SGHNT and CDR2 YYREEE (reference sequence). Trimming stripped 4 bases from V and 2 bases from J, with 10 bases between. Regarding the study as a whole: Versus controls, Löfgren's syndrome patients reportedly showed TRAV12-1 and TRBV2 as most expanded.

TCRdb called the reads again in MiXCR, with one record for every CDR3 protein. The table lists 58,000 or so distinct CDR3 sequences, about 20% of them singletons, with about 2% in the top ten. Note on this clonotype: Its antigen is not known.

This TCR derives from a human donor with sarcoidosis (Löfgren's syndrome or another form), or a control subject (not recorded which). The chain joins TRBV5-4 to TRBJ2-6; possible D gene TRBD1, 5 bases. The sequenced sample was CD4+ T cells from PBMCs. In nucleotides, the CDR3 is TGTGCCAGCAGCATAGGGGAACCTGGGGCCAACGTCCTGACTTTC. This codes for CASSIGEPGANVLTF. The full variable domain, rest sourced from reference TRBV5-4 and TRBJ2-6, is ETGVTQSPTHLIKTRGQQVTLRCSSQSGHNTVSWYQQALGQGPQFIFQYYREEENGRGNFPPRFSGLQFPNYSSELNVNALELDDSALYLCASSIGEPGANVLTFGAGSRLTVL.